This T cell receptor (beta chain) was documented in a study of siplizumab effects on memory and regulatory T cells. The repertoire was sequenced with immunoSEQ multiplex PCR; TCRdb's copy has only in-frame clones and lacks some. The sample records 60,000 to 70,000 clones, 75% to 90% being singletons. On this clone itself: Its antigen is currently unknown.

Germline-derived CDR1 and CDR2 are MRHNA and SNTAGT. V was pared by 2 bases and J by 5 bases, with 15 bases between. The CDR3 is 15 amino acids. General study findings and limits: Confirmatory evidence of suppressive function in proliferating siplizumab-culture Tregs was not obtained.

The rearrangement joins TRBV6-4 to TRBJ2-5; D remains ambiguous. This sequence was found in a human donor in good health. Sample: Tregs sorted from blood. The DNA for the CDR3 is TGTGCCAGCAGTGACAGGAGAGCGTACCCGGAGACCCAGTACTTC. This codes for CASSDRRAYPETQYF.